Reported below is one T cell receptor beta chain. Its specificity is unknown. The sample comes from a study of identifying expanded T cells in peripheral blood. Study-level points and caveats: Roughly two-week clone count variance significantly increased as total template count grew. Technical replicates showed 0.9 to 1.5 changed clones; approximately 2 weeks about 16.4; four weeks 19.

TCRdb keeps only in-frame clones here, not all; method: immunoSEQ multiplex PCR. This table has approximately 100,000 clones, roughly 89% appearing once. Healthy donors had no documented immune events, such as infections, while sampled. The CDR3 is made up of 14 amino acids. Trimming removed 1 base from V and 8 bases from J, with 17 bases in between. Germline lookup yields CDR1 GTSNPN and CDR2 SVGIG (reference sequence). The sequence was collected from a person aged 18 to 75 in good health. The sequenced material came from blood. The gene calls are TRBV30 and TRBJ1-2, with D tentatively TRBD1 (6 bases). CDR3 protein: CAWSGKQGSGGYTF. CDR3 bases: TGTGCCTGGAGTGGAAAACAGGGTTCTGGCGGCTACACCTTC.